Sequencing of this TCR beta chain was carried out in a study of patients and donors after allogeneic stem cell transplantation. This clonotype was observed at least ten times. Trimming cost V 3 bases and J 2 bases, with 14 bases left between them. This CDR3 contains 16 residues. TCRdb redid the calling of the RT-PCR reads with MiXCR, one entry per CDR3 protein. The repertoire consists of fewer than 500,000 distinct CDR3 sequences, with around 16% occurring once and the leading ten covering less than 8.5%. The material sequenced was blood, either unsorted or a sorted T cell fraction (not recorded which). The V gene is TRBV12-3 or TRBV12-4, the J gene TRBJ1-5; D is perhaps TRBD1 (5 bases). The clonotype was recovered from a human donor who was either an allogeneic HSCT recipient or a stem cell or donor lymphocyte infusion donor (not recorded which). It is not recorded whose cells these are; they may come from a transplant donor. In DNA, the CDR3 is TGTGCCAGCAGTTTTCGACGGACGGGGGGCAATCAGCCCCAGCATTTT. The encoded protein is CASSFRRTGGNQPQHF.